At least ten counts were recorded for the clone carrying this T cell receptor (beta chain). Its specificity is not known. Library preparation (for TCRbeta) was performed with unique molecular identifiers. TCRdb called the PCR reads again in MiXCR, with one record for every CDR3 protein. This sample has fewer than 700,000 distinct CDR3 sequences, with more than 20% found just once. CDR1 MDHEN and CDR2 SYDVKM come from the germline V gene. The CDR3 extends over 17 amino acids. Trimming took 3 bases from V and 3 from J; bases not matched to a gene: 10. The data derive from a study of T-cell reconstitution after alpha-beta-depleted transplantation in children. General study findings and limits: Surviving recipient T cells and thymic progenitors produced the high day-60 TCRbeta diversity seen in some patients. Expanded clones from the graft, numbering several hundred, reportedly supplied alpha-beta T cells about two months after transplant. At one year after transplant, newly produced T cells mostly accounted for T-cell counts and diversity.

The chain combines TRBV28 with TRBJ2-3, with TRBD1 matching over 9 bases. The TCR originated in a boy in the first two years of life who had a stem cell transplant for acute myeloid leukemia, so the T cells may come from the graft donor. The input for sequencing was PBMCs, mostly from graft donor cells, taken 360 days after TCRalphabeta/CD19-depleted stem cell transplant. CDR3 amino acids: CASSFPWGQGSTDTQYF. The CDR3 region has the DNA TGTGCCAGCAGTTTCCCCTGGGGACAGGGTAGTACAGATACGCAGTATTTT. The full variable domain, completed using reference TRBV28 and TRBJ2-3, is DVKVTQSSRYLVKRTGEKVFLECVQDMDHENMFWYRQDPGLGLRLIYFSYDVKMKEKGDIPEGYSVSREKKERFSLILESASTNQTSMYLCASSFPWGQGSTDTQYFGPGTRLTVL.